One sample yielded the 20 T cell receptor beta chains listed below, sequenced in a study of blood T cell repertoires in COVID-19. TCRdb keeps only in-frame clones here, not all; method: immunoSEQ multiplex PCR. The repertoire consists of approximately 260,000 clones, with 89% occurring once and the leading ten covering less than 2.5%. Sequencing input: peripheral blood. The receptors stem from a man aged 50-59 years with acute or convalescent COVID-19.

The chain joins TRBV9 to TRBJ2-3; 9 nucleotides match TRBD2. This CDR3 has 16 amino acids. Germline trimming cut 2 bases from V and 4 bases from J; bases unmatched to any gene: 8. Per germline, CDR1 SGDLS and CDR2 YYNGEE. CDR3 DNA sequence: TGTGCCAGCAGCGTGTTGGCGGGGGGGCCTCCAGATACGCAGTATTTT. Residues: CASSVLAGGPPDTQYF.

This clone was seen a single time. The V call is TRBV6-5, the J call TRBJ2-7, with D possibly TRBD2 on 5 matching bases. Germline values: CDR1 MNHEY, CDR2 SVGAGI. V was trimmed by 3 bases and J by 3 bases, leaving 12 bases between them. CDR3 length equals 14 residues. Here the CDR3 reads CASSYSRGVYEQYF. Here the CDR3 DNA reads TGTGCCAGCAGTTATTCTCGGGGAGTCTACGAGCAGTACTTC.

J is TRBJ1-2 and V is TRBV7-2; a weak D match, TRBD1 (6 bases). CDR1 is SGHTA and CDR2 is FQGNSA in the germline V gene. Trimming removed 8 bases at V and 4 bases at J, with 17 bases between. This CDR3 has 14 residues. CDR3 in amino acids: CASAGGRNRYGYTF. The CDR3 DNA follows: TGTGCCAGCGCTGGGGGCAGGAACCGCTATGGCTACACCTTC. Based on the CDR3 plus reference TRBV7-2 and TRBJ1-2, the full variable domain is GAGVSQSPSNKVTEKGKDVELRCDPISGHTALYWYRQSLGQGLEFLIYFQGNSAPDKSGLPSDRFSAERTGGSVSTLTIQRTQQEDSAVYLCASAGGRNRYGYTFGSGTRLTVV.

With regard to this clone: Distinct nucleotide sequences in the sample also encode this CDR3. The DNA of the CDR3 is TGTGCCACCAGTGACGCCCGGGACAACCAAGAGACCCAGTACTTC. Translation: CATSDARDNQETQYF. This sequence joins TRBV24-1 and TRBJ2-5; a weak D match, TRBD1 (6 bases). V was cut by 4 bases and J by 0 bases, with 11 bases left in between. The CDR3 sequence is 15 residues long. Germline loops: CDR1 KGHDR, CDR2 SFDVKD.

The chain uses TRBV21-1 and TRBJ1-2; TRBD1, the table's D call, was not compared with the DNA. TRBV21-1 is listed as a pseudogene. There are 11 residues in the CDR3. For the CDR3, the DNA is TGTGCCAGCCTGGGGCACTATGGCTACACCTTC. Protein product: CASLGHYGYTF.

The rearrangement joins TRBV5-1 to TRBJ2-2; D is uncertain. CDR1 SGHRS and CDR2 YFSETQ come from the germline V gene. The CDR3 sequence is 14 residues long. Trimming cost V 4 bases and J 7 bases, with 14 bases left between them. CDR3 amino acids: CASSPDLVSGELFF. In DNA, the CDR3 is TGCGCCAGCAGCCCGGATCTAGTGAGCGGGGAGCTGTTTTTT.

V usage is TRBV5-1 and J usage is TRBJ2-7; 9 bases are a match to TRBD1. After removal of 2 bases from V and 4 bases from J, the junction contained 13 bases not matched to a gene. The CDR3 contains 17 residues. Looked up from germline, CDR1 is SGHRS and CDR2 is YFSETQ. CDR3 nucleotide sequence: TGCGCCAGCAGCTTCGCTGCCGGGCGGGACAGGGCGTACGAGCAGTACTTC. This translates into CASSFAAGRDRAYEQYF.

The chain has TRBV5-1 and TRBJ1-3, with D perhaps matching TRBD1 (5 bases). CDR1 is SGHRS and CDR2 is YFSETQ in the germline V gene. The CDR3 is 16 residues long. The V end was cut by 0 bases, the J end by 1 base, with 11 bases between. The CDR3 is CASSLEGLRSGNTIYF. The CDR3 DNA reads TGCGCCAGCAGCTTGGAGGGACTCAGATCTGGAAACACCATATATTTT.

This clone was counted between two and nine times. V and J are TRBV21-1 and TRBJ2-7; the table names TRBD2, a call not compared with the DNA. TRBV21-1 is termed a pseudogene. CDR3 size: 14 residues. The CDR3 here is CASSKETTSYEQYF. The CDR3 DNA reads TGTGCCAGCAGCAAGGAAACTACGTCCTACGAGCAGTACTTC.

In DNA, the CDR3 is TGTGCCAGCAGCTCGACAGTTAGCTCCTACAATGAGCAGTTCTTC. Its protein product is CASSSTVSSYNEQFF. This sequence joins TRBV5-4 and TRBJ2-1; maybe TRBD1 (5 bases). Germline V lookup: CDR1 SGHNT, CDR2 YYREEE (reference sequence). V was shortened by 3 bases and J by 0 bases, with 10 bases between the two germline ends. This CDR3 has 15 amino acids. The full variable domain, completed using reference TRBV5-4 and TRBJ2-1, is ETGVTQSPTHLIKTRGQQVTLRCSSQSGHNTVSWYQQALGQGPQFIFQYYREEENGRGNFPPRFSGLQFPNYSSELNVNALELDDSALYLCASSSTVSSYNEQFFGPGTRLTVL.

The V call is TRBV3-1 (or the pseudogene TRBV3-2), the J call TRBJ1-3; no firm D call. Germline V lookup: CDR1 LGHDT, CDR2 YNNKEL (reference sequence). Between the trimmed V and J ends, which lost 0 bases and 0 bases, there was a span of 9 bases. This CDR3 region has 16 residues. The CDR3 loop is CASSQDLAASGNTIYF. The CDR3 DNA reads TGTGCCAGCAGCCAAGATCTGGCGGCCTCTGGAAACACCATATATTTT.

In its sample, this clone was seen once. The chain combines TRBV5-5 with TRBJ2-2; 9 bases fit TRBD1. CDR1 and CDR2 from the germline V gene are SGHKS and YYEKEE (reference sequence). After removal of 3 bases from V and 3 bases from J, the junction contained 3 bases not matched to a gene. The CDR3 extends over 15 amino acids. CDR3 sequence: CASSSTGGYTGELFF. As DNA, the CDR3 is TGTGCCAGCAGCTCGACAGGGGGGTACACCGGGGAGCTGTTTTTT.

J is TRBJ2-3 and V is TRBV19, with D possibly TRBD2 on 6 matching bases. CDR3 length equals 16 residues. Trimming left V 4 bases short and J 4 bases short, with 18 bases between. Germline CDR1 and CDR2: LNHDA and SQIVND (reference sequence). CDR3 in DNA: TGTGCCAGTAGTAACGGGGACTTAGTCTTCTCAGATACGCAGTATTTT. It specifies CASSNGDLVFSDTQYF. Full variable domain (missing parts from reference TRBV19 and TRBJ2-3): DGGITQSPKYLFRKEGQNVTLSCEQNLNHDAMYWYRQDPGQGLRLIYYSQIVNDFQKGDIAEGYSVSREKKESFPLTVTSAQKNPTAFYLCASSNGDLVFSDTQYFGPGTRLTVL.

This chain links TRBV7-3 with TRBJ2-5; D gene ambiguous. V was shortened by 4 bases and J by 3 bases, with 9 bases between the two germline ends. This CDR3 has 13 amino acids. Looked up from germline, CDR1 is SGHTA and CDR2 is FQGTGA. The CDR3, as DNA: TGTGCCAGCAGCTCCGACACCGAAGAGACCCAGTACTTC. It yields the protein CASSSDTEETQYF.

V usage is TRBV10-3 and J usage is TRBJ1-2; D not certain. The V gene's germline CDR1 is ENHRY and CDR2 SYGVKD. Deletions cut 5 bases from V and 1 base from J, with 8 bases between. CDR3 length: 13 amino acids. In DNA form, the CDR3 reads TGTGCCATCAGTCCCAGTGGTAACTATGGCTACACCTTC. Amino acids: CAISPSGNYGYTF.

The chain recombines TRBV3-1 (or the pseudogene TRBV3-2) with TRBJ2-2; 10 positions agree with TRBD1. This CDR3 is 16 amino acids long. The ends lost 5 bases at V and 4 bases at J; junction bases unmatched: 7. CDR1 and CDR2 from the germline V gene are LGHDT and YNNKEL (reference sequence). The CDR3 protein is CASSGGTGVFTGELFF. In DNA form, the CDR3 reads TGTGCCAGCAGCGGGGGGACAGGGGTTTTCACCGGGGAGCTGTTTTTT.

The CDR3 protein is CASSSVRNTEAFF. The CDR3 DNA reads as TGTGCCAGCAGCTCCGTCAGGAACACTGAAGCTTTCTTT. The chain combines TRBV7-3 with TRBJ1-1; D is ambiguous. The CDR3 is 13 residues long. V shed 4 bases and J shed 1 base, with 7 bases lying between them. Germline loops: CDR1 SGHTA, CDR2 FQGTGA.

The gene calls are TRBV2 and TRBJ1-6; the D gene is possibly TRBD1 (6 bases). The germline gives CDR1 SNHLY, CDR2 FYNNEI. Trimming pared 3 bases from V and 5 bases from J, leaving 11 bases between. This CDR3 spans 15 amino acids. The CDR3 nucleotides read TGTGCCAGCAGTGACCAGGGGTCGGATAATTCACCCCTCCACTTT. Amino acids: CASSDQGSDNSPLHF.

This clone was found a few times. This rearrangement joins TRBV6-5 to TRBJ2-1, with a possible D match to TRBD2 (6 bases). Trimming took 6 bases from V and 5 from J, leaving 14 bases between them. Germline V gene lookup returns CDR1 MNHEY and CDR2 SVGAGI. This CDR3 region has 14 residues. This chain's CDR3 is CASSPMEGNNEQFF. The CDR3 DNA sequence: TGTGCCAGCAGCCCCATGGAGGGCAACAATGAGCAGTTCTTC.

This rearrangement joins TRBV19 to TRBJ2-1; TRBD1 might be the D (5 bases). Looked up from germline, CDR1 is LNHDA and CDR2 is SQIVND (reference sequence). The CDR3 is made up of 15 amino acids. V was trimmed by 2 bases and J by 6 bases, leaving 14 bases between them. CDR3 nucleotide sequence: TGTGCCAGTAGTATAATGAAGGGGTGGTCCAATGAGCAGTTCTTC. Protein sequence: CASSIMKGWSNEQFF.